A single TCR beta chain is shown here with its context. Its matching antigen is unknown. TCRdb reprocessed the RT-PCR reads with MiXCR, giving one entry per CDR3 protein. The sample has about 650,000 distinct CDR3 sequences, about 15% seen once; the top ten hold roughly 7.6%. The data stem from a study of response to subunit inactivated influenza vaccine. Points from the study as a whole: With each seasonal influenza vaccination, the authors suggested, few new T cells are recruited.

After removal of 5 bases from V and 8 bases from J, the junction contained 9 bases not matched to a gene. The length of the CDR3 is 15 residues. CDR1 and CDR2 (germline): SGHAT, FQDESV (reference sequence). The origin of this receptor is a man aged 45-60 years who received an inactivated influenza vaccine. The V and J genes are TRBV11-1 and TRBJ2-1; 10 bases match TRBD2. The material sequenced was PBMCs from blood, taken 14 days before vaccination. The CDR3 spells CASSPEAGGRDEQFF. The CDR3 nucleotides read TGTGCCAGCAGCCCCGAAGCGGGAGGGAGAGATGAGCAGTTCTTC.